This TCR beta chain was captured by sequencing in a study of type 1 regulatory T cells. For the study at large: This in vitro CD4 product, T-allo10, is enriched for Tr1 cells and alloantigen-specific.

For this clonotype: The antigen remains undetermined.

V was clipped by 2 bases and J by 6 bases; unmatched bases: 22. Germline V CDR1 and CDR2: GTSNPN, SVGIG (reference sequence). CDR3 length: 19 amino acids. TCRdb fed the reads into MiXCR, producing one record per CDR3 protein. The top ten clones hold around 7.6% of a sample with roughly 71,000 distinct CDR3 sequences, about 60% of them seen once. Specimen: cultured T cells, either the whole culture or a sorted T cell fraction (not recorded which). Described subset: Tr1-enriched cell product generated in vitro against host alloantigens. V and J are TRBV30 and TRBJ2-1, with 7 bases matching TRBD2. This TCR was recovered from a human donor in good health. The CDR3 spells CAWSRGSGSTGSSRNEQFF. The CDR3 DNA is TGTGCCTGGAGTAGAGGTAGCGGGTCCACCGGGAGCAGCCGCAATGAGCAGTTCTTC. Full variable domain (outside the CDR3, taken from reference TRBV30 and TRBJ2-1): SQTIHQWPATLVQPVGSPLSLECTVEGTSNPNLYWYRQAAGRGLQLLFYSVGIGQISSEVPQNLSASRPQDRQFILSSKKLLLSDSGFYLCAWSRGSGSTGSSRNEQFFGPGTRLTVL.